This entry features one TCR beta chain sequence. Other DNA sequences in this sample translate to the same CDR3. The method was immunoSEQ multiplex PCR; TCRdb's version includes in-frame clones alone and lacks a portion of them. The sample has about 130,000 clones; almost 95% are singletons. The sample belongs to a study of control samples from healthy donors and cancer patients. Germline V gives CDR1 MNHEY, CDR2 SVGAGI. This CDR3 contains 14 residues. Trimming took off 5 bases at V and 0 bases at J, with 11 bases between the two ends. The receptor comes from a man of 80 years or more with head and neck cancer. Sequences were obtained from PBMCs. The chain combines TRBV6-5 with TRBJ2-7, with D perhaps matching TRBD2 (6 bases). CDR3: CASSQQRASYEQYF. DNA of the CDR3: TGTGCCAGCAGTCAACAGCGGGCCTCCTACGAGCAGTACTTC.